A selection of T cell receptor beta chains follows, all from one sample in a study of CD8 T cells in ankylosing spondylitis. TCRdb used MiXCR to reprocess the 5' RACE reads, holding one entry per CDR3 protein. Of a few hundred thousand distinct CDR3 sequences in the sample, about 10% were seen once. Sequenced sample: blood, either unsorted or a sorted T cell fraction (not recorded which). Receptor source: a male donor with ankylosing spondylitis or in good health (not recorded which). Both conserved end residues are part of each CDR3. A D gene is named only where the DNA matches it firmly. A row's size may be missing; if present it is once, few, many or a size class.

TGTGCCTGGAGTGTAAACAACCGGGACCCCCAGCATTTT CAWSVNNRDPQHF TRBV30 many . TRBJ1-5
TGTGCCAGCAGCTTGTACGAGCGGGAAATTCGCAATGAGCAGTTCTTC CASSLYEREIRNEQFF TRBV5-6 many TRBD2 TRBJ2-1
TGTGCCAGCAGTTCCACCGGGACAGGGGTCTACGAGCAGTACTTC CASSSTGTGVYEQYF TRBV12-3/TRBV12-4 many TRBD1 TRBJ2-7
TGTGCCAGCAGCCCTCCTGCCCCTAGTGGCGGGGGGGTATATGAGCAGTTCTTC CASSPPAPSGGGVYEQFF TRBV7-3 few TRBD2 TRBJ2-1
TGTGCCAGCAGTACTTTATTAGGGGCGCGGTTCGACTACGAGCAGTACTTC CASSTLLGARFDYEQYF TRBV12-3/TRBV12-4 few . TRBJ2-7
TGTGCCAGCAGCTTAGCGGGAGTCACCTACGAGCAGTACTTC CASSLAGVTYEQYF TRBV7-8 . . TRBJ2-7
TGTGCCAGCAGCCCGGGGGCGAACAATCAGCCCCAGCATTTT CASSPGANNQPQHF TRBV3-1 many . TRBJ1-5
TGTGCCAGCAGCTCACTACCGGGATCCCAAGAGACCCAGTACTTC CASSSLPGSQETQYF TRBV7-3 many . TRBJ2-5
TGTGCCAGCAGCTCACCGATGGGGGGGGGCCCCGGAGAGACCCAGTACTTC CASSSPMGGGPGETQYF TRBV7-6 . . TRBJ2-5
TGTGCCAGCAGGCCGATTGGGACGCTCCCGGGAGAGACCCAGTACTTC CASRPIGTLPGETQYF TRBV2 . . TRBJ2-5
TGTGCCAGCAGTTTCTTTAACGGGGAGCCCCAGCATTTT CASSFFNGEPQHF TRBV12-3/TRBV12-4 many . TRBJ1-5
TGTGCCAGCAGGATCGGGGGAGCCACAGATACGCAGTATTTT CASRIGGATDTQYF TRBV2 . . TRBJ2-3
TGTGCCAGCAGCCAAGGACTAGCGGGAGTGAATGAGCAGTTCTTC CASSQGLAGVNEQFF TRBV3-1 many TRBD2 TRBJ2-1
TGCGCCAGCAGCTCCTCCACCGGCAATGAGCAGTTCTTC CASSSSTGNEQFF TRBV5-1 many . TRBJ2-1
TGTGCCAGCAGCTTACCCCCAGGGCAGGGGAGCACTGAAGCTTTCTTT CASSLPPGQGSTEAFF TRBV11-2 many . TRBJ1-1
TGTGCCAGCAGCTTGATTGCGGGACAGAGTTCGAACACTGAAGCTTTCTTT CASSLIAGQSSNTEAFF TRBV5-5 . TRBD1 TRBJ1-1
TGCAGTGCTAGGGGGGTAGCGGAGAACAATGAGCAGTTCTTC CSARGVAENNEQFF TRBV20-1 . . TRBJ2-1
TGTGCCAGCAGCCAGGTCGGAGGGGACAATGAGCAGTTCTTC CASSQVGGDNEQFF TRBV3-1 many . TRBJ2-1
TGTGCCAGCAGAGAGTCTAGCACAGATACGCAGTATTTT CASRESSTDTQYF TRBV7-3 many . TRBJ2-3
TGTGCCAGCAGCTTAGCCACCCTTTACAATGAGCAGTTCTTC CASSLATLYNEQFF TRBV11-2 few . TRBJ2-1
TGTGCTGAGGGCAGGGGTTATGGCTACACCTTC CAEGRGYGYTF TRBV20-1 many . TRBJ1-2
TGTGCCAGCAGCCTGATTAGCGGGGGCGAGGACAATGAGCAGTTCTTC CASSLISGGEDNEQFF TRBV7-9 few TRBD2 TRBJ2-1
TGCAGTGCTAGAGTAGGGGAGGCCTACAATGAGCAGTTCTTC CSARVGEAYNEQFF TRBV20-1 many . TRBJ2-1
TGCGCCAGCAGTCCAGGGGCGAACACCGGGGAGCTGTTTTTT CASSPGANTGELFF TRBV5-1 many . TRBJ2-2
TGCGCCAGCAGCGTGGGGGACGGATCCACTGAAGCTTTCTTT CASSVGDGSTEAFF TRBV5-1 many . TRBJ1-1
TGTGCCAGCAGCCCGTCCCCCCGGGGCTACACCTTC CASSPSPRGYTF TRBV13 many . TRBJ1-2
TGTGCCAGCAGCTTTGGACAGAGGGGGGAAAAACTGTTTTTT CASSFGQRGEKLFF TRBV7-8 many . TRBJ1-4
TGTGCCAGCAGTTACTTCGGTGGGGCCGGAGAAAAACTGTTTTTT CASSYFGGAGEKLFF TRBV6-5 few . TRBJ1-4
TGTGCCATCAGTGAGTCAGGACTCTCTGGGGCCAACGTCCTGACTTTC CAISESGLSGANVLTF TRBV10-3 few . TRBJ2-6
TGTGCCAGCAGTCAGAGCGGGAGAGGGGAAGAGACCCAGTACTTC CASSQSGRGEETQYF TRBV7-7 many TRBD2 TRBJ2-5
TGTGCCAGCAGCCCCCTTGGGGGCACAGATACGCAGTATTTT CASSPLGGTDTQYF TRBV7-7 many . TRBJ2-3